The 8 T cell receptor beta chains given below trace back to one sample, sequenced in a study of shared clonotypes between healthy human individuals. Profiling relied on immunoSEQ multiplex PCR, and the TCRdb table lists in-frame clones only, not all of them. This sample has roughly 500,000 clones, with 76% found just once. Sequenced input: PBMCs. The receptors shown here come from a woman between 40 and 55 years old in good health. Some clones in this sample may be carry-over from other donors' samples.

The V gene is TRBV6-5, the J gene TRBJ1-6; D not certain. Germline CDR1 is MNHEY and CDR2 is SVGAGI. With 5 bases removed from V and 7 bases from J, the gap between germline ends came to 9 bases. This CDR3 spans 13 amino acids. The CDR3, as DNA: TGTGCCAGCAGTCCCACCGGGAATTCACCCCTCCACTTT. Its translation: CASSPTGNSPLHF.

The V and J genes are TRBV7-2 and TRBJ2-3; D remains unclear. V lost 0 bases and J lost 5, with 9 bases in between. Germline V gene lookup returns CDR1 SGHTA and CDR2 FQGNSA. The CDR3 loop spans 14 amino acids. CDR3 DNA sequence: TGTGCCAGCAGCTTAGCGCTGGCGGTAGATACGCAGTATTTT. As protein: CASSLALAVDTQYF.

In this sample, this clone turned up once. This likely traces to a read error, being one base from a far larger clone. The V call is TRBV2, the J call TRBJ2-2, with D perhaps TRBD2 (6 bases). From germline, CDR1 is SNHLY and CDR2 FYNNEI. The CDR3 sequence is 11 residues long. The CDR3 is CASTPWGEPFF. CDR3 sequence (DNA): TGTGCCAGCACCCCTTGGGGGGAGCCGTTTTTT.

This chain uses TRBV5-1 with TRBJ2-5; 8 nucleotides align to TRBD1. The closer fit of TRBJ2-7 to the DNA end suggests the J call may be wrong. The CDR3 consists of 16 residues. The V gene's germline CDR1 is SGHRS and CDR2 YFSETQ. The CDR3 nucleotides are TGCGCCAGCAGCTTGGCCGGGACAGGAAACCTCTACGAGCAGTACTTC. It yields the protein CASSLAGTGNLYEQYF.

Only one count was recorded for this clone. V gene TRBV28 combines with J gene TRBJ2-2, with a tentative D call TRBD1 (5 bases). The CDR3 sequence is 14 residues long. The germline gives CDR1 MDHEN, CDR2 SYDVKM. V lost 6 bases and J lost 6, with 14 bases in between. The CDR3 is CASRGPGKPGELFF. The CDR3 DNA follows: TGTGCCAGCAGAGGTCCAGGGAAGCCCGGGGAGCTGTTTTTT.

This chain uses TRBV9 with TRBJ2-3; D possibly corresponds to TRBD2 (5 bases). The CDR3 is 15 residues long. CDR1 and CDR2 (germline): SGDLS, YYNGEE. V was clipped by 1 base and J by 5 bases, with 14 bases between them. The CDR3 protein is CASSVSERWGDTQYF. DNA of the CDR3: TGTGCCAGCAGCGTATCGGAGCGGTGGGGAGATACGCAGTATTTT.

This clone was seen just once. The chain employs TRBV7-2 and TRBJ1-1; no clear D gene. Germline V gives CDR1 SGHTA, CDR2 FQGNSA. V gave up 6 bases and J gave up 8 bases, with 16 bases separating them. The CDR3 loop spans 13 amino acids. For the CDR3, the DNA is TGTGCCAGCAGAACGATGAACCTTGAAGAAGCTTTCTTT. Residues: CASRTMNLEEAFF.

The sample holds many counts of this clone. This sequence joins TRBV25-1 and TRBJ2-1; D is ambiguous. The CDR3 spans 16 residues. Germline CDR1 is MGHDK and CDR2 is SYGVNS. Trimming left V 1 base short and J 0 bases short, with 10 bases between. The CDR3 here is CASSEWSVSSYNEQFF. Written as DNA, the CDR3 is TGTGCCAGCAGTGAATGGTCGGTAAGCTCCTACAATGAGCAGTTCTTC.